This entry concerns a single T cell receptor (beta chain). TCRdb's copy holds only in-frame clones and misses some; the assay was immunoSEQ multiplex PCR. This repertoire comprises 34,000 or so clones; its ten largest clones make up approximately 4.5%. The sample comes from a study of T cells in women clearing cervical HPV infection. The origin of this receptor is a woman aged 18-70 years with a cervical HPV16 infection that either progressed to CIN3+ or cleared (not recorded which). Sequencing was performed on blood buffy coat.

The DNA read from the CDR3 is TGTGCCAGCAGCGGATTTGACAGGGGCGGACAGACG. This codes for CASSGFDRGGQT. The full CDR3 protein reads CASSGFDRGGQTQYF. This chain joins TRBV5-6 and TRBJ2-3; 8 nucleotides align to TRBD1. Sequencing ends 3 residues short of the CDR3 end; the germline J gene provides the rest. CDR1 is SGHDT, CDR2 YYEEEE, per germline. The CDR3 contains 15 residues.